Below, 29 T cell receptor beta chains from the same sample are listed, as sequenced in a study of blood T cells in healthy people across ages (dated by TCRdb to about 2015). Receptor libraries were prepared by 5' RACE. Sequencing instrument: Illumina HiSeq 2500. A second PCR of about 6 to 12 cycles was run with a J-beta primer mix and a sample-barcoded 5' primer. The raw public data were reprocessed by TCRdb itself: fastp quality trimming at Q25, MiXCR clonotype calling, in-frame beta chains only. Identical CDR3 protein sequences are pooled into one entry, listed with their most common genes and DNA. In this sample the table shows some 750,000 distinct CDR3 sequences, roughly 20% of which occur a single time. The ten largest clonotypes hold around 21% of the sample. The sample taken for sequencing was blood. The receptors derive from a man between 65 and 85 years old in good health.

This clonotype was counted a few times. The chain carries TRBV18 and TRBJ1-4; 7 nucleotides match TRBD1. The V gene end was trimmed by 3 bases and the J gene end by 0 bases; junction bases not matched to a gene: 1. This CDR3 spans 15 amino acids. Germline CDR1 and CDR2: KGHSH and LQKENI. The CDR3 reads CASSPTGATNEKLFF. Here the CDR3 DNA reads TGTGCCAGCTCACCTACAGGGGCAACTAATGAAAAACTGTTTTTT.

The chain is built from TRBV6-6 and TRBJ1-3; D call uncertain. Germline V gene data show CDR1 as MNHNY and CDR2 as SVGAGI (reference sequence). The V gene lost 5 bases and the J gene lost 2 bases, with 10 bases spanning the gap. The CDR3 extends over 14 amino acids. The CDR3 loop reads CASSIRQAGNTIYF. The CDR3 nucleotides read TGTGCCAGCAGTATCCGACAAGCTGGAAACACCATATATTTT.

The chain joins TRBV18 to TRBJ2-6; the D gene is possibly TRBD2 (5 bases). Trimming took 3 bases from V and 2 from J, leaving 8 bases between them. Germline V CDR1 and CDR2: KGHSH, LQKENI. The CDR3 has 15 amino acids. The CDR3 coding sequence is TGTGCCAGCTCACCGGGAGTTACTGGGGCCAACGTCCTGACTTTC. Translation: CASSPGVTGANVLTF.

The rearrangement uses TRBV24-1 and TRBJ2-7; a possible D gene is TRBD2 (6 bases). Germline CDR1 KGHDR, CDR2 SFDVKD. The CDR3 consists of 17 residues. V lost 4 bases and J 0 bases, leaving 18 bases between the germline ends. CDR3 DNA sequence: TGTGCCACCAGTGAACGCGAGCGGGTCCTGAGCTCCTACGAGCAGTACGTC. It is translated as CATSERERVLSSYEQYV.

The chain joins TRBV5-1 to TRBJ2-3; the D call may be TRBD1 or TRBD2 (5 bases each). V was pared by 0 bases and J by 2 bases, with 13 bases between. Germline loops: CDR1 SGHRS, CDR2 YFSETQ. The CDR3 spans 16 residues. The CDR3: CASSLDGTIDTDTQYF. For the CDR3, the DNA is TGCGCCAGCAGCTTGGACGGGACGATAGACACAGATACGCAGTATTTT.

The chain has TRBV7-2 and TRBJ2-3; unclear D gene. This CDR3 region has 15 residues. The ends were cut back, 5 bases at V and 2 bases at J, with 14 bases in the middle. Germline V gives CDR1 SGHTA, CDR2 FQGNSA. CDR3 nucleotide sequence: TGTGCCAGCAGCGGCCCAACACCTTCCACAGATACGCAGTATTTT. This encodes CASSGPTPSTDTQYF.

V and J are TRBV4-1 and TRBJ1-2; D uncertain. The germline V gene encodes CDR1 MGHRA and CDR2 YSYEKL. The ends were cut back, 0 bases at V and 4 bases at J, with 12 bases in the middle. This CDR3 contains 15 residues. CDR3: CASSQESAASYGYTF. The CDR3 DNA reads TGCGCCAGCAGCCAAGAATCGGCAGCAAGCTATGGCTACACCTTC.

The table lists this clonotype with a few counts. This chain uses TRBV11-2 with TRBJ1-3; no clear D gene. V was shortened by 3 bases and J by 1 base, with 10 bases between the two germline ends. The CDR3 is 15 residues long. Germline V gene data show CDR1 as SGHAT and CDR2 as FQNNGV. CDR3 loop: CASSFWQISGNTIYF. Here the CDR3 DNA reads TGTGCCAGCAGCTTTTGGCAGATATCTGGAAACACCATATATTTT. Full variable domain (outside the CDR3, taken from reference TRBV11-2 and TRBJ1-3): EAGVAQSPRYKIIEKRQSVAFWCNPISGHATLYWYQQILGQGPKLLIQFQNNGVVDDSQLPKDRFSAERLKGVDSTLKIQPAKLEDSAVYLCASSFWQISGNTIYFGEGSWLTVV.

V is TRBV6-2 or TRBV6-3 and J is TRBJ2-7; 7 bases line up with TRBD1. Germline CDR1 and CDR2: MNHEY and SVGEGT. V was pared by 7 bases and J by 5 bases, with 11 bases of the junction left unmatched. The CDR3 is made up of 14 amino acids. CDR3 sequence: CASILRDSLDEQYV. In DNA, the CDR3 is TGTGCCAGCATTCTCCGGGACAGTCTCGACGAGCAGTACGTC.

This clonotype was observed a handful of times. This chain connects TRBV6-1 to TRBJ1-5, with TRBD1 identical over 9 bases. CDR3 length: 13 residues. V trimming: 4 bases; J trimming: 6 bases; junction bases outside the gene matches: 1. Germline lookup yields CDR1 MNHNS and CDR2 SASEGT. CDR3 DNA sequence: TGTGCCAGCAGTGGGGACAGGGTTCAGCCCCAGCATTTT. Encoded protein: CASSGDRVQPQHF.

This clonotype has just a few counts. The CDR3 spells CASRGGVSMAFF. The CDR3 region has the DNA TGTGCCAGCAGAGGGGGGGTGTCGATGGCTTTCTTT. The chain couples TRBV12-3 or TRBV12-4 to TRBJ1-1, with D possibly matching TRBD1 (6 bases). The length of the CDR3 is 12 residues. Trimming removed 6 bases at V and 11 bases at J, with 16 bases between.

This rearrangement joins TRBV7-8 to TRBJ1-1, with D possibly being TRBD1 (5 bases). Germline values: CDR1 SGHVS, CDR2 FQNEAQ. Trimming removed 5 bases from V and 5 bases from J, with 21 bases in between. This CDR3 comprises 16 residues. The chain's CDR3 is CASSNPGRRLGTEAFF. The CDR3 region has the DNA TGTGCCAGCAGCAACCCGGGACGGCGATTGGGGACTGAAGCTTTCTTT.

This sequence joins TRBV14 and TRBJ2-7; D uncertain. The CDR3 consists of 13 residues. The V and J ends lost 4 bases and 3 bases respectively, with 10 bases between them. Germline-derived CDR1 and CDR2 are SGHDN and FVKESK. The CDR3: CASSRAFNYEQYF. The CDR3 DNA reads TGTGCCAGCAGCCGGGCCTTTAACTACGAGCAGTACTTC.

The chain recombines TRBV3-1 with TRBJ2-2; 7 bases agree with TRBD1. The V gene end was trimmed by 6 bases and the J gene end by 0 bases; junction bases not matched to a gene: 7. Germline V lookup: CDR1 LGHDT, CDR2 YNNKEL (reference sequence). The CDR3 length is 16 residues. CDR3 DNA: TGTGCCAGCAGTTACGGGGACAGTTCGAACACCGGGGAGCTGTTTTTT. Protein sequence: CASSYGDSSNTGELFF.

The genes are TRBV9 and TRBJ2-5; tentative D call: TRBD2 (5 bases). Germline loops: CDR1 SGDLS, CDR2 YYNGEE. V was trimmed by 5 bases and J by 4 bases, leaving 9 bases between them. This CDR3 spans 12 amino acids. CDR3 nucleotides: TGTGCCAGCAGTGTCGGAGGAGAGACCCAGTACTTC. It encodes CASSVGGETQYF.

This clonotype was seen more than once but under ten times. The chain recombines TRBV14 with TRBJ2-5; D uncertain. The end of the DNA fits TRBJ2-7 better, so the J call may be wrong. The CDR3 spans 14 residues. Germline V gene data show CDR1 as SGHDN and CDR2 as FVKESK. This CDR3 reads CASSQGRRSYEQYF. The DNA for the CDR3 is TGTGCCAGCAGCCAAGGTCGCCGGTCCTACGAGCAGTACTTC.

The chain uses TRBV7-2 and TRBJ2-5; either TRBD1 or TRBD2 may fit D (7 bases each). The J call could be wrong; TRBJ2-1 is a better fit for the DNA end. The germline gives CDR1 SGHTA, CDR2 FQGNSA. CDR3 length equals 15 residues. The chain's CDR3 is CASSSQGGVGNEQFF. In DNA, the CDR3 is TGTGCCAGCAGCTCCCAGGGGGGGGTCGGGAATGAGCAGTTCTTC.

The table lists this clonotype with a few counts. In this CDR3 the conserved last residue, phenylalanine or tryptophan, is missing, so a read error is likely. This rearrangement joins TRBV20-1 to TRBJ1-4; D is perhaps TRBD1 (6 bases). The CDR3 runs 15 residues. Looked up from germline, CDR1 is DFQATT and CDR2 is SNEGSKA (reference sequence). Trimming pared 5 bases from V and 11 bases from J, leaving 24 bases between. Here the CDR3 DNA reads TGCAGTGCTTCCGGAGCAACAGGGCTATCTGGGAAACTGTTTTCT. Protein: CSASGATGLSGKLFS.

The chain is built from TRBV12-3 or TRBV12-4 and TRBJ2-1, with D perhaps TRBD2 (5 bases). The ends were cut back, 6 bases at V and 10 bases at J, with 16 bases in the middle. The CDR3 spans 13 residues. CDR3: CASSFDHSEEQFF. The DNA for the CDR3 is TGTGCCAGCAGCTTTGACCATAGCGAAGAGCAGTTCTTC.

This clonotype was seen more than once but under ten times. V usage is TRBV5-1 and J usage is TRBJ2-5; D possibly matches TRBD1 or TRBD2 (6 bases each). The closer fit of TRBJ2-7 to the DNA end suggests the J call may be wrong. Germline CDR1 and CDR2: SGHRS and YFSETQ. CDR3 length: 15 residues. The CDR3 bases are TGCGCCAGCACCCCCTCTGGGGGGCTATCCTACGAGCAGTACTTC. Residues: CASTPSGGLSYEQYF.

This clonotype was counted only a few times. The V call is TRBV20-1, the J call TRBJ1-4, with TRBD1 matching 7 bases. This CDR3 has 13 amino acids. Germline CDR1 DFQATT, CDR2 SNEGSKA (reference sequence). V trimming: 5 bases; J trimming: 10 bases; junction bases outside the gene matches: 10. The CDR3 is CSAPDRARGKLFF. The CDR3, as DNA: TGCAGTGCTCCCGACAGGGCGCGGGGAAAACTGTTTTTT.

This clonotype was observed a few times. The genes are TRBV6-5 and TRBJ2-2; D gene unclear. CDR1 and CDR2 from the germline V gene are MNHEY and SVGAGI. The V end was cut by 7 bases, the J end by 7 bases, with 7 bases between. The CDR3 consists of 11 residues. CDR3 sequence (DNA): TGTGCCAGCACCACCCTCGGGGAGCTGTTTTTT. This encodes CASTTLGELFF.

This clonotype was picked up a small number of times. The V call is TRBV12-3 or TRBV12-4, the J call TRBJ2-5; 9 bases line up with TRBD1. CDR3 length equals 15 residues. V shed 5 bases and J 5 bases; nucleotides not matched to a gene: 9. The CDR3 reads CASSGRDRGKETQYF. CDR3 coding DNA: TGTGCCAGCAGTGGACGTGACAGGGGGAAGGAGACCCAGTACTTC.

This rearrangement joins TRBV20-1 to TRBJ2-3; D is perhaps TRBD1 or TRBD2 (6 bases each). This CDR3 comprises 16 residues. CDR1 DFQATT and CDR2 SNEGSKA come from the germline V gene (reference sequence). Trimming took off 1 base at V and 4 bases at J, with 18 bases between the two ends. CDR3 in DNA: TGCAGTGCTAGAGGGGGGGTTGGACAGATACCAGATACGCAGTATTTT. It yields the protein CSARGGVGQIPDTQYF.

The rearrangement links TRBV11-1 to TRBJ2-7; D remains ambiguous. The CDR3 is made up of 15 amino acids. Germline CDR1 and CDR2: SGHAT and FQDESV (reference sequence). V lost 4 bases, J lost 3 bases, and 16 bases lay in between. CDR3 sequence: CASSSVPPSVYEQYF. The CDR3 region has the DNA TGTGCCAGCAGCTCAGTACCTCCTTCGGTCTACGAGCAGTACTTC. Together with reference TRBV11-1 and TRBJ2-7, the CDR3 gives the full variable domain: EAEVAQSPRYKITEKSQAVAFWCDPISGHATLYWYRQILGQGPELLVQFQDESVVDDSQLPKDRFSAERLKGVDSTLKIQPAELGDSAMYLCASSSVPPSVYEQYFGPGTRLTVT.

In this sample, this clonotype turned up a few times. This chain joins TRBV20-1 and TRBJ2-7; D is undetermined. Germline assignment: CDR1 DFQATT and CDR2 SNEGSKA (reference sequence). V was pared by 1 base and J by 0 bases, with 7 bases between. The CDR3 has 13 amino acids. CDR3: CSARVTGSYEQYF. CDR3 coding DNA: TGCAGTGCTAGAGTAACCGGCTCCTACGAGCAGTACTTC.

The chain uses TRBV10-3 and TRBJ1-1; D is unclear. The V end lost 4 bases, the J end lost 8 bases, and 8 bases lay between the germline ends. The germline V gene encodes CDR1 ENHRY and CDR2 SYGVKD. The CDR3 covers 11 residues. The CDR3 reads CAISGGLEAFF. The CDR3, as DNA: TGTGCCATCAGTGGAGGGTTGGAAGCTTTCTTT.

The chain has TRBV6-1 and TRBJ2-3; D uncertain. The CDR3 runs 12 residues. CDR1 is MNHNS and CDR2 is SASEGT in the germline V gene. Trimming took 6 bases from V and 10 from J, leaving 14 bases between them. CDR3 DNA sequence: TGTGCCAGCAGGGGCTCGACCAATTCGCAGTATTTT. This sequence encodes CASRGSTNSQYF.

In this sample, this clonotype turned up a few times. The V and J genes are TRBV6-2 or TRBV6-3 and TRBJ1-5, with D unresolved. V was cut by 2 bases and J by 7 bases, with 9 bases left in between. The CDR3 contains 13 residues. Looked up from germline, CDR1 is MNHEY and CDR2 is SVGEGT. The CDR3 DNA follows: TGTGCCAGCAGTTACAACCGGGCGCAGCCCCAGCATTTT. Its protein product is CASSYNRAQPQHF.